The 24 T cell receptor beta chains reported below all come from one sample, sequenced in a study of T cell responses to AZD1222 COVID-19 vaccine. Here immunoSEQ multiplex PCR was the method, and the copy in TCRdb shows in-frame clones only, minus some. The sample has fewer than 120,000 clones, roughly nine tenths seen once. The source material was peripheral blood, sampled on day 0 of AZD1222 vaccination. The receptors shown here come from an adult in good health.

The V gene is TRBV2, the J gene TRBJ1-4; D unresolved. Germline-derived CDR1 and CDR2 are SNHLY and FYNNEI. V was shortened by 0 bases and J by 8 bases, with 13 bases between the two germline ends. The CDR3 is 15 residues long. CDR3 coding DNA: TGTGCCAGCAGTGAAGCGAAAGCTAGGTGGGAAAAACTGTTTTTT. Translation gives CASSEAKARWEKLFF.

This sequence joins TRBV11-3 and TRBJ2-7; 13 nucleotides line up with TRBD2. The germline gives CDR1 SGHNT, CDR2 YENEEA. The junction had 5 bases not matched to a gene; V was cut back by 5 bases and J by 7 bases. The CDR3 totals 14 residues. DNA for the CDR3: TGTGCCAGCAGCGCGGGACTAGCGGGAAGGGAGCAGTACTTC. Encoded protein: CASSAGLAGREQYF.

Only a few counts were recorded for this clone. The chain employs TRBV28 and TRBJ1-2; D gene unclear. Germline CDR1 reads MDHEN; CDR2 reads SYDVKM. The CDR3 runs 14 residues. Trimming left V 3 bases short and J 5 bases short, with 13 bases between. Written as DNA, the CDR3 is TGTGCCAGCAGTTTTTCGACGGTGGAGTATGGCTACACCTTC. Translating it yields CASSFSTVEYGYTF.

The chain combines TRBV18 with TRBJ2-7; TRBD1 agrees at 8 bases. The germline gives CDR1 KGHSH, CDR2 LQKENI. Trimming at V came to 1 base and at J to 6 bases, leaving 14 bases not matched to a gene. The length of the CDR3 is 17 residues. The CDR3 sequence is CASSPLPPTGGGGEQYF. As DNA, the CDR3 is TGTGCCAGCTCACCACTTCCCCCCACAGGGGGAGGAGGCGAGCAGTACTTC.

The chain couples TRBV28 to TRBJ1-1; D possibly corresponds to TRBD1 (6 bases). V was clipped by 6 bases and J by 8 bases, with 22 bases between them. CDR1 and CDR2 (germline): MDHEN, SYDVKM. The CDR3 has 15 residues. CDR3 nucleotide sequence: TGTGCCAGCAGCACCCCTACCCGACAGGTGGTCGAAGCTTTCTTT. Protein sequence: CASSTPTRQVVEAFF.

This chain connects TRBV5-6 to TRBJ1-5; D ambiguous. The CDR3 runs 15 residues. CDR1 SGHDT and CDR2 YYEEEE come from the germline V gene. V lost 4 bases to trimming and J lost 5 bases, with 16 bases between them. CDR3 sequence reads: CASSLNGRVDQPQHF. Here the CDR3 DNA reads TGTGCCAGCAGCCTCAATGGAAGGGTCGATCAGCCCCAGCATTTT.

The V and J genes are TRBV7-2 and TRBJ2-1; perhaps TRBD2 as D (5 bases). Trimming stripped 5 bases from V and 8 bases from J, with 16 bases between. The CDR3 has 14 residues. Germline assignment: CDR1 SGHTA and CDR2 FQGNSA. CDR3 DNA: TGTGCCAGCAGCCTGAGAACTAGTAGGCATGAGCAGTTCTTC. Translating gives CASSLRTSRHEQFF.

This chain connects TRBV7-9 to TRBJ2-7; 8 nucleotides align to TRBD1. Germline assignment: CDR1 SEHNR and CDR2 FQNEAQ (reference sequence). With 4 bases clipped from V and 4 bases from J, the junction kept 9 bases outside the gene matches. CDR3 length: 15 amino acids. CDR3 residues: CASSSRTGRRYEQYF. The CDR3 nucleotides are TGTGCCAGCAGCTCACGGACAGGGAGAAGATACGAGCAGTACTTC.

The chain recombines TRBV7-3 with TRBJ2-3; 9 nucleotides match TRBD2. The germline V gene encodes CDR1 SGHTA and CDR2 FQGTGA. The CDR3 consists of 16 residues. V lost 1 base and J lost 2; bases outside the gene matches: 4. Here the CDR3 DNA reads TGTGCCAGCAGCTTAAAGGCTAGCGGGACCACAGATACGCAGTATTTT. Protein product: CASSLKASGTTDTQYF.

The chain is built from TRBV7-2 and TRBJ2-7; tentative D call: TRBD2 (5 bases). The CDR3 length is 14 residues. Deletions cut 4 bases from V and 2 bases from J, with 12 bases between. Germline CDR1 SGHTA, CDR2 FQGNSA. The CDR3 reads CASSSGNSPYEQYF. CDR3 nucleotides: TGTGCCAGCAGCTCCGGGAATTCCCCCTACGAGCAGTACTTC. The full variable domain, in which reference TRBV7-2 and TRBJ2-7 provide the parts outside the CDR3, is GAGVSQSPSNKVTEKGKDVELRCDPISGHTALYWYRQSLGQGLEFLIYFQGNSAPDKSGLPSDRFSAERTGGSVSTLTIQRTQQEDSAVYLCASSSGNSPYEQYFGPGTRLTVT.

There are a few counts of this clone. The rearrangement links TRBV5-3 to TRBJ2-1; TRBD2 agrees at 11 bases. TRBV5-3 carries the ORF label, with uncertain function. The CDR3 runs to 15 residues. Trimming removed 4 bases from V and 9 bases from J; junction bases left unmatched: 9. DNA of the CDR3: TGTGCCAGAAGCGGTGGACTAGCGGGTTCTGGTGAGCAGTTCTTC. Translation gives CARSGGLAGSGEQFF.

This clone came up once. The V and J genes are TRBV5-4 and TRBJ1-1; no clear D gene. This CDR3 contains 13 residues. V dropped 1 base and J dropped 0 bases, with 4 bases sitting between them. Germline V gene data show CDR1 as SGHNT and CDR2 as YYREEE (reference sequence). The chain's CDR3 is CASSLRLNTEAFF. The CDR3 nucleotides read TGTGCCAGCAGCTTGAGGCTGAACACTGAAGCTTTCTTT.

The rearrangement joins TRBV19 to TRBJ2-1; a weak D match, TRBD1 (5 bases). CDR1 is LNHDA and CDR2 is SQIVND in the germline V gene (reference sequence). This CDR3 is built from 16 residues. Trimming stripped 5 bases from V and 2 bases from J, with 16 bases between. This CDR3 is CASSLIPDSAYNEQFF. The CDR3 bases are TGTGCCAGTAGTCTGATTCCTGACAGTGCCTACAATGAGCAGTTCTTC.

The rearrangement uses TRBV30 and TRBJ1-5, with 7 positions matching TRBD1. Germline CDR1 GTSNPN, CDR2 SVGIG (reference sequence). Trimming at V came to 4 bases and at J to 2 bases, leaving 8 bases not matched to a gene. The CDR3 is 15 amino acids. CDR3 DNA sequence: TGTGCCTGGACCCCGACAGGGAAGGGCAATCAGCCCCAGCATTTT. Residues: CAWTPTGKGNQPQHF.

This sequence joins TRBV2 and TRBJ2-3; 15 positions agree with TRBD2. With 4 bases clipped from V and 5 bases from J, the junction kept 1 base outside the gene matches. Germline-derived CDR1 and CDR2 are SNHLY and FYNNEI. The CDR3 runs to 15 residues. The CDR3 protein is CASSGGLAGGDTQYF. The DNA of the CDR3 is TGTGCCAGCAGTGGGGGACTAGCGGGGGGAGATACGCAGTATTTT.

The V call is TRBV3-1 (or the pseudogene TRBV3-2), the J call TRBJ1-3; D is possibly TRBD1 (5 bases). Germline V gene lookup returns CDR1 LGHDT and CDR2 YNNKEL (reference sequence). The length of the CDR3 is 14 residues. V lost 1 base and J lost 1, with 5 bases in between. CDR3 amino acids: CASSQAGSGNTIYF. In DNA form, the CDR3 reads TGTGCCAGCAGCCAAGCAGGGTCTGGAAACACCATATATTTT.

V and J are TRBV28 and TRBJ2-1; 8 bases fit TRBD2. The CDR3 is made up of 16 amino acids. Germline V lookup: CDR1 MDHEN, CDR2 SYDVKM. After removal of 5 bases from V and 1 base from J, the junction contained 7 bases not matched to a gene. The CDR3, as DNA: TGTGCCAGCAGTGCCCCGGGACTAGGATCCTACAATGAGCAGTTCTTC. Translating it yields CASSAPGLGSYNEQFF.

This sequence joins TRBV2 and TRBJ1-2; D gene ambiguous. Germline-derived CDR1 and CDR2 are SNHLY and FYNNEI. V was cut by 6 bases and J by 4 bases, with 12 bases left in between. The CDR3 spans 13 residues. The CDR3 here is CASSARWSYGYTF. The DNA for the CDR3 is TGTGCCAGCAGCGCCAGGTGGAGCTATGGCTACACCTTC. The entire variable domain, with the rest obtained from reference TRBV2 and TRBJ1-2, is as follows: EPEVTQTPSHQVTQMGQEVILRCVPISNHLYFYWYRQILGQKVEFLVSFYNNEISEKSEIFDDQFSVERPDGSNFTLKIRSTKLEDSAMYFCASSARWSYGYTFGSGTRLTVV.

This chain links TRBV5-1 with TRBJ2-3; 8 nucleotides match TRBD2. With V trimmed by 0 bases and J by 6 bases, 6 bases remained unmatched. CDR1 is SGHRS and CDR2 is YFSETQ in the germline V gene. The CDR3 runs 15 residues. The CDR3 region is CASSLEGTRMDTQYF. The CDR3, as DNA: TGCGCCAGCAGCTTGGAAGGGACTAGGATGGATACGCAGTATTTT.

This clone came up once. The chain employs TRBV19 and TRBJ1-2; TRBD1 is a possible D gene (5 bases). The CDR3 runs 13 residues. V was clipped by 7 bases and J by 4 bases, with 13 bases between them. Germline loops: CDR1 LNHDA, CDR2 SQIVND (reference sequence). Here the CDR3 reads CASTSGSFYGYTF. CDR3 in DNA: TGTGCCAGTACCTCAGGGTCCTTCTATGGCTACACCTTC.

This chain joins TRBV5-6 and TRBJ1-1, with 9 positions matching TRBD1. Losses at the gene ends were 4 bases for V and 3 bases for J; bases not matched to a gene: 7. Germline assignment: CDR1 SGHDT and CDR2 YYEEEE. The CDR3 extends over 15 amino acids. CDR3 amino acids: CASSMTGGSDTEAFF. As DNA, the CDR3 is TGTGCCAGCAGCATGACAGGGGGGTCGGACACTGAAGCTTTCTTT.

The J gene is TRBJ1-3, the V gene TRBV5-1, with 7 nucleotides matching TRBD1. The CDR3 sequence is 15 residues long. Germline assignment: CDR1 SGHRS and CDR2 YFSETQ. With 0 bases clipped from V and 4 bases from J, the junction kept 4 bases outside the gene matches. CDR3: CASSLETGSGNTIYF. As DNA, the CDR3 is TGCGCCAGCAGCTTGGAGACAGGGTCAGGAAACACCATATATTTT. The whole variable domain, filled in from reference TRBV5-1 and TRBJ1-3, reads KAGVTQTPRYLIKTRGQQVTLSCSPISGHRSVSWYQQTPGQGLQFLFEYFSETQRNKGNFPGRFSGRQFSNSRSEMNVSTLELGDSALYLCASSLETGSGNTIYFGEGSWLTVV.

V gene TRBV7-2 combines with J gene TRBJ1-5, with 7 bases matching TRBD1. This CDR3 has 14 residues. V shed 3 bases and J 4 bases; nucleotides not matched to a gene: 3. The germline gives CDR1 SGHTA, CDR2 FQGNSA. CDR3 coding DNA: TGTGCCAGCAGCTTGGGACAGCTGAATCAGCCCCAGCATTTT. Encoded protein: CASSLGQLNQPQHF. The full variable domain, in which reference TRBV7-2 and TRBJ1-5 provide the parts outside the CDR3, is GAGVSQSPSNKVTEKGKDVELRCDPISGHTALYWYRQSLGQGLEFLIYFQGNSAPDKSGLPSDRFSAERTGGSVSTLTIQRTQQEDSAVYLCASSLGQLNQPQHFGDGTRLSIL.

The genes are TRBV4-3 and TRBJ1-3; D unclear. Trimming left V 4 bases short and J 8 bases short, with 15 bases between. CDR1 LGHNA and CDR2 YSLEER come from the germline V gene. This CDR3 is 14 amino acids long. The CDR3 reads CASSPTVDGDTIYF. The CDR3, as DNA: TGCGCCAGCAGCCCTACGGTGGACGGTGACACCATATATTTT.